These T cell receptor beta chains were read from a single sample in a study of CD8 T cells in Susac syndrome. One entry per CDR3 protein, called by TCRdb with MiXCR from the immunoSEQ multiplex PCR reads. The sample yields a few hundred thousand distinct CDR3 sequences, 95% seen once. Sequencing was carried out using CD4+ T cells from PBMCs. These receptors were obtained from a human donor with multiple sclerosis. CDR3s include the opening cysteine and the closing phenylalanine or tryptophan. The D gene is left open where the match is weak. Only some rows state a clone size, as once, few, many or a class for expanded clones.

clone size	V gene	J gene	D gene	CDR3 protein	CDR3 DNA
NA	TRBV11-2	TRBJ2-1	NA	CASSLLSLGNEQFF	TGTGCCAGCAGCTTATTGTCCCTTGGTAATGAGCAGTTCTTC
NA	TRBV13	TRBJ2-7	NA	CASSLDQGAYEQYF	TGTGCCAGCAGCTTAGATCAGGGAGCCTACGAGCAGTACTTC
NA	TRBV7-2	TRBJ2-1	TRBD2	CASSPLAGGGREQFF	TGTGCCAGCAGCCCTCTGGCGGGGGGCGGTCGGGAGCAGTTCTTC
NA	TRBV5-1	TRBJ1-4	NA	CASSPRGEKLFF	TGCGCCAGCAGCCCCAGGGGAGAAAAACTGTTTTTT
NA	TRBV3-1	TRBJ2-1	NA	CASSQVSAPGNEQFF	TGTGCCAGCAGCCAAGTCAGCGCCCCTGGGAATGAGCAGTTCTTC
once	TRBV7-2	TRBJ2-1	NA	CASSSVVEQFF	TGTGCCAGCAGCTCCGTGGTTGAGCAGTTCTTC
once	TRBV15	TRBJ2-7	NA	CATSRDPASYEQYF	TGTGCCACCAGCAGAGATCCTGCAAGCTACGAGCAGTACTTC
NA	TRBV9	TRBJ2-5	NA	CASSPRLARSQETQYF	TGTGCCAGCAGCCCTCGGCTAGCGAGGAGCCAAGAGACCCAGTACTTC
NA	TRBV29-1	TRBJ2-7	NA	CSVGVQSYSYEQYF	TGCAGCGTTGGAGTACAGTCATACTCCTACGAGCAGTACTTC
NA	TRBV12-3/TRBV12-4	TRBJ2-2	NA	CASSFPNGRITGELFF	TGTGCCAGCAGTTTCCCCAATGGGCGAATCACCGGGGAGCTGTTTTTT
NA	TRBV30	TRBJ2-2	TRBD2	CAWSPGGRTGELFF	TGTGCCTGGAGTCCGGGAGGGAGGACCGGGGAGCTGTTTTTT
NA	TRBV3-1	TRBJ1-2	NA	CASSQARDYGYTF	TGTGCCAGCAGCCAAGCCAGGGACTATGGCTACACCTTC
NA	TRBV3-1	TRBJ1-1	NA	CASSQGRGQTFF	TGTGCCAGCAGCCAAGGTCGCGGCCAAACTTTCTTT
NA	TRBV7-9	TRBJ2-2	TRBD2	CASSPPSGRATGELFF	TGTGCCAGCAGCCCACCTAGCGGGAGGGCCACCGGGGAGCTGTTTTTT
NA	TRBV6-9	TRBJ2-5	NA	CARGGQETQYF	TGTGCCAGGGGGGGCCAAGAGACCCAGTACTTC
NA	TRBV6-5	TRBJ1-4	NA	CASSDNRVKLFF	TGTGCCAGCAGTGATAACAGGGTCAAACTGTTTTTT
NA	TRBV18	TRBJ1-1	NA	CASSPPYGYTEAFF	TGTGCCAGCTCACCACCGTACGGGTACACTGAAGCTTTCTTT
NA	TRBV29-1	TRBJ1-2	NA	CSVDIGNYGYTF	TGCAGCGTTGATATAGGCAACTATGGCTACACCTTC
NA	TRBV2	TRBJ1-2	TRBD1	CASSGTGGADNYGYTF	TGTGCCAGCAGTGGGACAGGGGGTGCAGATAACTATGGCTACACCTTC
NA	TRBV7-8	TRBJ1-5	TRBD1	CASSLDRTGGRQPQHF	TGTGCCAGCAGCTTAGATAGGACAGGGGGTCGTCAGCCCCAGCATTTT
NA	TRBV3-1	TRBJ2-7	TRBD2	CASSQTSGSSYEQYF	TGTGCCAGCAGCCAGACTAGCGGGAGCTCCTACGAGCAGTACTTC
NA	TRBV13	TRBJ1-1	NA	CASSRDSEAFF	TGTGCCAGCAGCCGAGACTCTGAAGCTTTCTTT
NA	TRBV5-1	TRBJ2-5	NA	CASSLEPNQETQYF	TGCGCCAGCAGCTTGGAGCCTAACCAAGAGACCCAGTACTTC
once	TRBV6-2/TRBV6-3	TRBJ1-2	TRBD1	CASTRGTGFGGYTF	TGTGCCAGCACCCGAGGGACAGGGTTTGGTGGCTACACCTTC
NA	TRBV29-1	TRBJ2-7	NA	CSVDVGGGGNEQYF	TGCAGCGTTGATGTTGGGGGAGGGGGTAACGAGCAGTACTTC
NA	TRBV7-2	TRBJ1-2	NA	CASSFLAPRGYTF	TGTGCCAGCAGCTTTTTGGCCCCTCGGGGCTACACCTTC
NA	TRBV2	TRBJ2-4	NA	CASSEEQGAAKNIQYF	TGTGCCAGCAGTGAAGAGCAGGGAGCCGCCAAAAACATTCAGTACTTC
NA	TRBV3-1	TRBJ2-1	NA	CASSQEVGGSYNEQFF	TGTGCCAGCAGCCAAGAAGTGGGGGGCTCCTACAATGAGCAGTTCTTC
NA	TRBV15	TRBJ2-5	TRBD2	CATSRSGGSGETQYF	TGTGCCACCAGCAGGTCAGGCGGGAGTGGGGAGACCCAGTACTTC
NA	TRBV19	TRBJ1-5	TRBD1	CASSGDRAGQPQHF	TGTGCCAGTAGCGGGGACAGGGCGGGACAGCCCCAGCATTTT
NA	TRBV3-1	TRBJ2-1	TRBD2	CASSHLTTSGRAGYYNEQFF	TGTGCCAGCAGCCACTTGACGACTAGCGGGAGGGCCGGGTATTACAATGAGCAGTTCTTC
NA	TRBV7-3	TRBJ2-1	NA	CASSLMPREYNEQFF	TGTGCCAGCAGCTTAATGCCCCGCGAATACAATGAGCAGTTCTTC
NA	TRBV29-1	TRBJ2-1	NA	CSVGADSYNEQFF	TGCAGCGTTGGGGCAGACTCCTACAATGAGCAGTTCTTC
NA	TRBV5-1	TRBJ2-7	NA	CASSADGISYEQYF	TGCGCCAGCAGCGCGGACGGAATCTCCTACGAGCAGTACTTC
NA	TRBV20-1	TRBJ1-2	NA	CSARDQSAGYGYTF	TGCAGTGCTAGAGACCAGTCGGCAGGCTATGGCTACACCTTC
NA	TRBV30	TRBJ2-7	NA	CAWSVIPLYEQYF	TGTGCCTGGAGTGTAATCCCCCTCTACGAGCAGTACTTC
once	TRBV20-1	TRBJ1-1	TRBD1	CSAENRGIGEAFF	TGCAGTGCTGAAAACAGGGGGATTGGTGAAGCTTTCTTT
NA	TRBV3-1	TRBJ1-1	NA	CASREQGINTEAFF	TGTGCCAGCAGAGAACAGGGAATCAACACTGAAGCTTTCTTT
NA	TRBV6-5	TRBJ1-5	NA	CASSSHQAANQPQHF	TGTGCCAGCAGTTCGCATCAAGCTGCCAATCAGCCCCAGCATTTT
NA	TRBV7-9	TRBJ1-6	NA	CASSQDRANSPLHF	TGTGCCAGCAGCCAGGACAGAGCCAATTCACCCCTCCACTTT
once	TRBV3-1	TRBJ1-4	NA	CASSQDGTSNEKLFF	TGTGCCAGCAGCCAAGACGGGACAAGTAATGAAAAACTGTTTTTT
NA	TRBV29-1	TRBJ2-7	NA	CSATGTPYEQYF	TGCAGCGCAACCGGGACCCCCTACGAGCAGTACTTC
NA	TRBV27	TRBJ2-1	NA	CASSPLGLPNVEQFF	TGTGCCAGCAGCCCACTGGGACTCCCTAACGTTGAGCAGTTCTTC
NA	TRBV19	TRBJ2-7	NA	CASGAGPYEQYF	TGTGCCAGTGGGGCAGGCCCCTACGAGCAGTACTTC
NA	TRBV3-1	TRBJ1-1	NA	CASSQGNREAFF	TGTGCCAGCAGCCAAGGGAACAGGGAAGCTTTCTTT
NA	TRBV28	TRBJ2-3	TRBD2	CASLSREGSTDTQYF	TGTGCCAGCCTGTCGCGGGAGGGGAGCACAGATACGCAGTATTTT
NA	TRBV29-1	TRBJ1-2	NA	CSVENGYTF	TGCAGCGTTGAGAACGGCTACACCTTC
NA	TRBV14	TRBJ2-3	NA	CASSHEDTQYF	TGTGCCAGCAGCCATGAGGATACGCAGTATTTT
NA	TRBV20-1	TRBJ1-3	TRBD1	CSAVQGSSGNTIYF	TGCAGTGCGGTACAGGGGAGCTCTGGAAACACCATATATTTT
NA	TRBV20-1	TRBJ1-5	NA	CSARKGTASNQPQHF	TGCAGTGCTAGAAAGGGGACGGCTAGCAATCAGCCCCAGCATTTT
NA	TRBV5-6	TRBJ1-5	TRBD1	CASSRTGQMAQHF	TGTGCCAGCAGCCGGACAGGCCAAATGGCCCAGCATTTT